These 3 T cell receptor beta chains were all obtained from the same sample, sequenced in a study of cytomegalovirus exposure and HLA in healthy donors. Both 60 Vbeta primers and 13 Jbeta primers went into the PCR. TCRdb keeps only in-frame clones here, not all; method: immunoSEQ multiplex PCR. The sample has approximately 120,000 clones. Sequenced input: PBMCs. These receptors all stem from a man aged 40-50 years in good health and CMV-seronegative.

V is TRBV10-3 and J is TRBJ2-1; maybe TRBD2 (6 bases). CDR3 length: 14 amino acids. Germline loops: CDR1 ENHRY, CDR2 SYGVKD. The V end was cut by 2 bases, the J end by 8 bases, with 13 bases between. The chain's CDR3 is CAISEGGGVYEQFF. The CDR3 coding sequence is TGTGCCATCAGTGAGGGCGGAGGGGTCTATGAGCAGTTCTTC.

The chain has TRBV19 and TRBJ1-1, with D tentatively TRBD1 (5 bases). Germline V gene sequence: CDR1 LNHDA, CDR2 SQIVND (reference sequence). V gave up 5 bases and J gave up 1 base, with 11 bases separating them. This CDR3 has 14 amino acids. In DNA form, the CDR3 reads TGTGCCAGTAGTGCAGGGTACGGGAACACTGAAGCTTTCTTT. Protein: CASSAGYGNTEAFF.

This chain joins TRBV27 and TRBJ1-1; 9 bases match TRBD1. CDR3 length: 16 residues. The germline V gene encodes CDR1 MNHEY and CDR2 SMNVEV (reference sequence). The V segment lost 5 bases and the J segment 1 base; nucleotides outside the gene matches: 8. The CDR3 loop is CASSNTGGLTNTEAFF. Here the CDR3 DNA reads TGTGCCAGCAGTAACACAGGGGGCTTGACGAACACTGAAGCTTTCTTT.